The 21 T cell receptor beta chains below come from one sample, sequenced in a study of blood T cell repertoires in COVID-19. Here immunoSEQ multiplex PCR was the method, and the copy in TCRdb shows in-frame clones only, minus some. The sample includes 490,000 or so clones, approximately 88% seen only once; the top ten take around 1.9%. The sequencing input was PBMCs or T cells enriched from blood (not recorded which). These receptors all stem from a woman in her forties who had recovered from COVID-19.

The chain carries TRBV19 and TRBJ1-2; the match to TRBD1 covers 8 bases. This CDR3 region has 12 residues. Germline V lookup: CDR1 LNHDA, CDR2 SQIVND (reference sequence). After removal of 4 bases from V and 7 bases from J, the junction contained 2 bases not matched to a gene. This CDR3 is CASSKQGGGYTF. DNA of the CDR3: TGTGCCAGTAGTAAACAGGGGGGTGGCTACACCTTC. The complete variable domain, with remaining parts taken from reference TRBV19 and TRBJ1-2, reads DGGITQSPKYLFRKEGQNVTLSCEQNLNHDAMYWYRQDPGQGLRLIYYSQIVNDFQKGDIAEGYSVSREKKESFPLTVTSAQKNPTAFYLCASSKQGGGYTFGSGTRLTVV.

The chain employs TRBV19 and TRBJ2-7; perhaps TRBD1 as D (6 bases). Germline V gives CDR1 LNHDA, CDR2 SQIVND (reference sequence). V was clipped by 6 bases and J by 3 bases, with 15 bases between them. The CDR3 loop spans 14 amino acids. The CDR3 DNA reads TGTGCCAGTAGCCAGGGGCTACCCGACTACGAGCAGTACTTC. This translates into CASSQGLPDYEQYF.

This chain joins TRBV29-1 and TRBJ1-1, with D hard to call. The germline V gene encodes CDR1 SQVTM and CDR2 ANQGSEA. The CDR3 contains 14 residues. Trimming stripped 1 base from V and 1 base from J, with 10 bases between. CDR3 protein: CSVEAKLPNTEAFF. In nucleotides, the CDR3 is TGCAGCGTTGAAGCGAAGCTCCCGAACACTGAAGCTTTCTTT.

The chain couples TRBV4-3 to TRBJ2-3, with D possibly being TRBD1 (5 bases). The CDR3 has 16 residues. Germline V gene lookup returns CDR1 LGHNA and CDR2 YSLEER. V lost 0 bases to trimming and J lost 3 bases, with 13 bases between them. CDR3 DNA sequence: TGCGCCAGCAGCCAAGATGTCAGGGTTGGGACAGATACGCAGTATTTT. This gives the protein CASSQDVRVGTDTQYF.

This rearrangement joins TRBV10-3 to TRBJ2-7; TRBD1 matches at 8 bases. Germline V gene sequence: CDR1 ENHRY, CDR2 SYGVKD. The length of the CDR3 is 14 residues. V shed 0 bases and J 6 bases; nucleotides not matched to a gene: 4. The CDR3 coding sequence is TGTGCCATCAGTGAGTCGGTCAGGGGGCGCGAGCAGTACTTC. Translated: CAISESVRGREQYF.

This rearrangement joins TRBV6-5 to TRBJ2-2; weak D call: TRBD2 (5 bases). V was shortened by 6 bases and J by 5 bases, with 13 bases between the two germline ends. In germline, CDR1 is MNHEY, CDR2 SVGAGI. This CDR3 has 14 amino acids. CDR3 nucleotide sequence: TGTGCCAGCAGCCCCCTACGAGGGACCGGGGAGCTGTTTTTT. This translates into CASSPLRGTGELFF.

This chain links TRBV5-5 with TRBJ1-1, with no clear D. Germline CDR1 and CDR2: SGHKS and YYEKEE (reference sequence). The CDR3 has 15 residues. V dropped 0 bases and J dropped 3 bases, with 12 bases sitting between them. The CDR3 coding sequence is TGTGCCAGCAGCTTGGCACCGGGAAGCCACACTGAAGCTTTCTTT. It translates to CASSLAPGSHTEAFF.

The chain recombines TRBV2 with TRBJ1-1; 11 positions match TRBD1. CDR3 size: 15 residues. Germline V lookup: CDR1 SNHLY, CDR2 FYNNEI. Losses at the gene ends were 5 bases for V and 5 bases for J; bases not matched to a gene: 7. CDR3 in DNA: TGTGCCAGCAGTATGGACAGGGGGCGAGGTACTGAAGCTTTCTTT. It codes for CASSMDRGRGTEAFF.

This chain connects TRBV6-5 to TRBJ1-6; 11 bases agree with TRBD1. Germline V gene lookup returns CDR1 MNHEY and CDR2 SVGAGI. After removal of 7 bases from V and 8 bases from J, the junction contained 7 bases not matched to a gene. This CDR3 spans 15 amino acids. The CDR3 DNA is TGTGCCAGCACCTCGCCGGGACAGGGGGATTCACCCCTCCACTTT. Translating gives CASTSPGQGDSPLHF.

The chain carries TRBV6-6 and TRBJ2-5; 8 bases fit TRBD2. The germline CDR1 and CDR2 sequences are MNHNY and SVGAGI (reference sequence). The V and J ends lost 5 bases and 2 bases, in that order; junction bases with no gene match: 16. This CDR3 region has 18 residues. The CDR3 sequence: CASSPGYGGRIWQETQYF. DNA of the CDR3: TGTGCCAGCAGTCCCGGGTACGGCGGGAGGATTTGGCAAGAGACCCAGTACTTC.

The chain joins TRBV6-4 to TRBJ1-2; D might be TRBD1 (5 bases). Between the trimmed V and J ends, which lost 10 bases and 4 bases, there was a span of 19 bases. CDR3 size: 14 residues. The germline gives CDR1 MRHNA, CDR2 SNTAGT. The CDR3 nucleotides read TGTGCCAATAAACCAGGGCTCATTTCCTATGGCTACACCTTC. Translated: CANKPGLISYGYTF.

The V and J genes are TRBV7-9 and TRBJ2-2, with 7 bases that match TRBD1. Per the germline V gene, CDR1 is SEHNR and CDR2 is FQNEAQ (reference sequence). The CDR3 sequence is 15 residues long. Trimming at V came to 5 bases and at J to 3 bases, leaving 6 bases not matched to a gene. The CDR3 spells CASSAGQGDTGELFF. The CDR3, as DNA: TGTGCCAGCAGCGCTGGCCAGGGGGACACCGGGGAGCTGTTTTTT.

The V gene is TRBV4-1, the J gene TRBJ2-7, with a weak D call TRBD2 (6 bases). The CDR3 is 15 residues long. Germline CDR1 MGHRA, CDR2 YSYEKL. Trimming cost V 4 bases and J 0 bases, with 13 bases left between them. CDR3 loop: CASSPSGVTSYEQYF. Here the CDR3 DNA reads TGCGCCAGCAGCCCCTCGGGAGTAACCTCCTACGAGCAGTACTTC.

This chain links TRBV5-5 with TRBJ2-1, with D possibly being TRBD2 (6 bases). CDR1 and CDR2 from the germline V gene are SGHKS and YYEKEE (reference sequence). V was cut by 0 bases and J by 2 bases, with 9 bases left in between. CDR3 length: 15 amino acids. In nucleotides, the CDR3 is TGTGCCAGCAGCTTGGATAGCGGCCCCTACAATGAGCAGTTCTTC. Encoded protein: CASSLDSGPYNEQFF.

The CDR3 DNA reads TGTGCCAGCAGCTTACTGGCCGGGAGAATTCGAAGTGAGCAGTTCTTC. Translation: CASSLLAGRIRSEQFF. The chain recombines TRBV7-2 with TRBJ2-1, with D possibly TRBD2 on 6 matching bases. This CDR3 comprises 16 residues. The V end lost 2 bases, the J end lost 9 bases, and 20 bases lay between the germline ends. Germline V gives CDR1 SGHTA, CDR2 FQGNSA.

V is TRBV7-9 and J is TRBJ2-7, with TRBD2 identical over 8 bases. The CDR3 spans 14 residues. Unmatched junction bases numbered 8, after V lost 6 bases and J lost 4 bases. The germline CDR1 and CDR2 sequences are SEHNR and FQNEAQ (reference sequence). Written as DNA, the CDR3 is TGTGCCAGCAGACCACTAGCGGACCAGTACGAGCAGTACTTC. This translates into CASRPLADQYEQYF. The full variable domain, its missing parts supplied by reference TRBV7-9 and TRBJ2-7, is DTGVSQNPRHKITKRGQNVTFRCDPISEHNRLYWYRQTLGQGPEFLTYFQNEAQLEKSRLLSDRFSAERPKGSFSTLEIQRTEQGDSAMYLCASRPLADQYEQYFGPGTRLTVT.

V usage is TRBV27 and J usage is TRBJ1-2, with D possibly being TRBD1 (5 bases). The CDR3 is made up of 13 amino acids. V was clipped by 1 base and J by 7 bases, with 10 bases between them. The germline V gene encodes CDR1 MNHEY and CDR2 SMNVEV (reference sequence). The DNA of the CDR3 is TGTGCCAGCAGTTTATTAGGGGCGCGTGGCTACACCTTC. Translation: CASSLLGARGYTF.

The chain couples TRBV10-3 to TRBJ1-5; 7 nucleotides align to TRBD1. Germline CDR1 is ENHRY and CDR2 is SYGVKD. This CDR3 spans 14 amino acids. The J segment lost 1 base and the V segment lost 5 bases, leaving 2 bases of the junction unmatched. The DNA for the CDR3 is TGTGCCATCAGTACAGGGGAGAGCAATCAGCCCCAGCATTTT. The encoded protein is CAISTGESNQPQHF.

V gene TRBV5-4 combines with J gene TRBJ2-1; TRBD2 might be the D (6 bases). Germline CDR1 reads SGHNT; CDR2 reads YYREEE (reference sequence). V was pared by 0 bases and J by 6 bases, with 16 bases between. The CDR3 covers 16 residues. The CDR3 protein is CASSLAAGLVGNEQFF. CDR3 nucleotides: TGTGCCAGCAGCTTGGCCGCGGGATTAGTTGGCAATGAGCAGTTCTTC.

This clone came up once. V and J are TRBV7-9 and TRBJ1-1; possibly TRBD1 for D (5 bases). Trimming removed 4 bases from V and 0 bases from J, with 18 bases in between. The CDR3 contains 17 residues. Germline V CDR1 and CDR2: SEHNR, FQNEAQ (reference sequence). In nucleotides, the CDR3 is TGTGCCAGCAGCTCCCCCATCGGGGGAGTACTGAACACTGAAGCTTTCTTT. Amino acid sequence: CASSSPIGGVLNTEAFF.

V is TRBV4-1 and J is TRBJ2-7; D is ambiguous. Trimming removed 0 bases at V and 5 bases at J, with 8 bases between. CDR3 length: 13 amino acids. CDR1 is MGHRA, CDR2 YSYEKL, per germline. CDR3 protein: CASSQDFSDEQYF. The CDR3 nucleotides are TGCGCCAGCAGCCAAGATTTCAGTGACGAGCAGTACTTC.